Following are 5 T cell receptor beta chains from one sample sequenced in a study of blood T cell repertoires in COVID-19. The method was immunoSEQ multiplex PCR; TCRdb's version includes in-frame clones alone and lacks a portion of them. This table has approximately 66,000 clones, 70% to 75% appearing once. The sequencing sample was made of peripheral blood. All receptors come from a man in his fifties or sixties with acute or convalescent COVID-19.

This chain uses TRBV19 with TRBJ1-3; D gene ambiguous. CDR1 and CDR2 (germline): LNHDA, SQIVND (reference sequence). CDR3 length equals 18 residues. V dropped 2 bases and J dropped 0 bases, with 17 bases sitting between them. This chain's CDR3 is CASSIRAGRTSSGNTIYF. The CDR3 DNA follows: TGTGCCAGTAGTATAAGGGCTGGCAGAACTAGCTCTGGAAACACCATATATTTT.

This rearrangement joins TRBV7-6 to TRBJ2-3; D possibly corresponds to TRBD2 (6 bases). The CDR3 is 17 residues long. Germline V lookup: CDR1 SGHVS, CDR2 FNYEAQ. The V end was cut by 0 bases, the J end by 4 bases, with 17 bases between. The CDR3 protein is CASSLAGGDSPSDTQYF. In DNA form, the CDR3 reads TGTGCCAGCAGCTTAGCGGGGGGAGACTCACCATCAGATACGCAGTATTTT.

This clone has more than one count but fewer than ten. The chain employs TRBV5-1 and TRBJ2-5; a possible D gene is TRBD1 (5 bases). The CDR3 sequence is 13 residues long. Looked up from germline, CDR1 is SGHRS and CDR2 is YFSETQ. Trimming cost V 4 bases and J 2 bases, with 9 bases left between them. This chain's CDR3 is CASSPGIQETQYF. The DNA for the CDR3 is TGCGCCAGCAGCCCAGGGATTCAAGAGACCCAGTACTTC.

The genes are TRBV5-1 and TRBJ1-1; TRBD1 aligns across 10 bases. This CDR3 comprises 15 residues. With V trimmed by 4 bases and J by 0 bases, 3 bases remained unmatched. Germline CDR1 and CDR2: SGHRS and YFSETQ. This CDR3 reads CASSVGQGMNTEAFF. CDR3 in DNA: TGCGCCAGCAGCGTGGGACAGGGGATGAACACTGAAGCTTTCTTT.

This chain joins TRBV6-5 and TRBJ1-6; the match to TRBD1 covers 8 bases. V shed 1 base, J shed 8 bases, and the junction held 4 bases outside the gene matches. Per the germline V gene, CDR1 is MNHEY and CDR2 is SVGAGI. The CDR3 is 15 amino acids. CDR3 bases: TGTGCCAGCAGTTACTGGGACAGGTCGGATTCACCCCTCCACTTT. Amino acids: CASSYWDRSDSPLHF.